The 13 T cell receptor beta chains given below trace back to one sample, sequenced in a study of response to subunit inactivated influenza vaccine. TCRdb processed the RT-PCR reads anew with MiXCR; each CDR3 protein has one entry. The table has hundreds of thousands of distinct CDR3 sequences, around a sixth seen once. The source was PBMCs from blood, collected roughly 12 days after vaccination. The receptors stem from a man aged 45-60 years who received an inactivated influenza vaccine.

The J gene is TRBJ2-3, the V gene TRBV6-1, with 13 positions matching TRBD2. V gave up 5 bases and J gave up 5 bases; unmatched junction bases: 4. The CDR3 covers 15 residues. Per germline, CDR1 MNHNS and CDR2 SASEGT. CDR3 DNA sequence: TGTGCCAGCAGTACCACTAGCGGGAGGGTAGATACGCAGTATTTT. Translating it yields CASSTTSGRVDTQYF.

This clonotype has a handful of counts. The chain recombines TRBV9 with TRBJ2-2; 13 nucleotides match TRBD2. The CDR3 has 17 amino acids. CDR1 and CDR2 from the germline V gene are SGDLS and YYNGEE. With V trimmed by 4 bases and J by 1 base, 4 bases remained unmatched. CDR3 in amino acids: CASSPRLAGGNTGELFF. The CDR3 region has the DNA TGTGCCAGCAGCCCCCGACTAGCGGGAGGGAACACCGGGGAGCTGTTTTTT.

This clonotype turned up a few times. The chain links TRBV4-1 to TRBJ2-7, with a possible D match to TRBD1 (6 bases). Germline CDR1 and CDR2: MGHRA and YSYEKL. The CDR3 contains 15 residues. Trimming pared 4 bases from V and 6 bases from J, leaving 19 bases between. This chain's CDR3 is CASSLKWWGRGEQYF. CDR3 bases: TGCGCCAGCAGCCTAAAGTGGTGGGGGCGCGGCGAGCAGTACTTC.

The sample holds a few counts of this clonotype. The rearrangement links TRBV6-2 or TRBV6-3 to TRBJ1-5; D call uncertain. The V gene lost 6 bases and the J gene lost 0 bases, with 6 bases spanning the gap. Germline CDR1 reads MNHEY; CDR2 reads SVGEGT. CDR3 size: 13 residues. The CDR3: CASRKNSNQPQHF. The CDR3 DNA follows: TGTGCCAGCAGGAAGAATAGCAATCAGCCCCAGCATTTT.

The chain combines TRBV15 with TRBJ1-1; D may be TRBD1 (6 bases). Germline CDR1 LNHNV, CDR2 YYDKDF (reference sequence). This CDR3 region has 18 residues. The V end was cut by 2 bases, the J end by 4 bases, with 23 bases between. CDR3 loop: CATSRNIRPGEGGTEAFF. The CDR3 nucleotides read TGTGCCACCAGCAGAAATATAAGACCAGGGGAAGGGGGCACTGAAGCTTTCTTT.

The CDR3 coding sequence is TGTGCCAGCAGCCAAGAGTTGGCTAGTGGGGGCACCGGGGAGCTGTTTTTT. This gives the protein CASSQELASGGTGELFF. The gene calls are TRBV4-2 and TRBJ2-2; possibly TRBD1 or TRBD2 for D (5 bases each). The CDR3 runs 17 residues. Trimming cost V 0 bases and J 4 bases, with 15 bases left between them. Germline V gene data show CDR1 as LGHNA and CDR2 as YNFKEQ.

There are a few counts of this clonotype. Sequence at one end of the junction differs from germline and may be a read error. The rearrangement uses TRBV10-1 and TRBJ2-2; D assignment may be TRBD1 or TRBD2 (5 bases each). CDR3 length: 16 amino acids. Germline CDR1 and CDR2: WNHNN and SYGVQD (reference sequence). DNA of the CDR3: TGCGCCAGCAGTGAGTGGGCAGGGCGAAACACCGGGGAGCTCTTTTTT. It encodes CASSEWAGRNTGELFF.

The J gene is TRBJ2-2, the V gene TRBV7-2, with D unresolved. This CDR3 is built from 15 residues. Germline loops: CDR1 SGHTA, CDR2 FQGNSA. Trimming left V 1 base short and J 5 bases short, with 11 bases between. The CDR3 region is CASSLEQRRTGELFF. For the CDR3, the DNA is TGTGCCAGCAGCTTAGAACAGAGAAGGACCGGGGAGCTGTTTTTT.

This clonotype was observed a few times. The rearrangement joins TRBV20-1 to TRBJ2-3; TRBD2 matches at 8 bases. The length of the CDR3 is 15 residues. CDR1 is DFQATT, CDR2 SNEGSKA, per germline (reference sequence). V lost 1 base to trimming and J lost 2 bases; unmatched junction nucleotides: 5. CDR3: CSARVLAGFTDTQYF. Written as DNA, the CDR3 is TGCAGTGCTAGAGTCCTAGCGGGCTTCACAGATACGCAGTATTTT.

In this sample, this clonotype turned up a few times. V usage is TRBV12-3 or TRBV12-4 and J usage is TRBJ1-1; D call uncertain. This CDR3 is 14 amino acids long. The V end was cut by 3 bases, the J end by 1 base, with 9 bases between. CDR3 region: CASSLEVGNTEAFF. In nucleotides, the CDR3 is TGTGCCAGCAGTTTGGAGGTTGGGAACACTGAAGCTTTCTTT.

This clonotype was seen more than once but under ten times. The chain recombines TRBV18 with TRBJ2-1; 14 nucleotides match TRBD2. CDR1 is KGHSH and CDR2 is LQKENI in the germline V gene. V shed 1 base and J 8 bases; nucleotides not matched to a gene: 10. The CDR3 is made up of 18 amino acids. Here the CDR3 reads CASSPRTGTSGRNHEQFF. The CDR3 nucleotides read TGTGCCAGCTCACCACGGACCGGGACTAGCGGGAGAAACCATGAGCAGTTCTTC.

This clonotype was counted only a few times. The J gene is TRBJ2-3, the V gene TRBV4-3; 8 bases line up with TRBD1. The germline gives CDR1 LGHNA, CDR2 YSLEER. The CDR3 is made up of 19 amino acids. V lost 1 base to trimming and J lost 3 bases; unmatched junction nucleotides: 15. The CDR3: CASSQVPVLTGVRTDTQYF. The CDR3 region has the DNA TGCGCCAGCAGCCAAGTACCCGTACTGACAGGGGTGAGAACAGATACGCAGTATTTT.

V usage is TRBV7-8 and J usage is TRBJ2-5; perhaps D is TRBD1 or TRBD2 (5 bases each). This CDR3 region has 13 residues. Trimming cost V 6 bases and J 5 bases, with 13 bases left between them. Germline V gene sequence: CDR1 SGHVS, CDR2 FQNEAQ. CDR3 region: CASRGRWGETQYF. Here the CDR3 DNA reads TGTGCCAGCAGGGGACGTTGGGGGGAGACCCAGTACTTC.